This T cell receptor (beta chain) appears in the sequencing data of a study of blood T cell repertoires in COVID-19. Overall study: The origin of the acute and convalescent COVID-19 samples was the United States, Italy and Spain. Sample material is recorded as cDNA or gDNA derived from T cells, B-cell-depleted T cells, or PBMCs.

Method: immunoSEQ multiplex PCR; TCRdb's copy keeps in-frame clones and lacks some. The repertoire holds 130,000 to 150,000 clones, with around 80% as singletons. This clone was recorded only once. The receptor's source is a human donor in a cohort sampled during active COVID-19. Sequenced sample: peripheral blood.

Here the CDR3 DNA reads TGTGCCAGCAGCGTAGACGCGGCGGGGGAGCAGTTCTTC. This codes for CASSVDAAGEQFF. This rearrangement joins TRBV9 to TRBJ2-1; D possibly corresponds to TRBD2 (6 bases). Trimming cost V 0 bases and J 10 bases, with 11 bases left between them. Germline values: CDR1 SGDLS, CDR2 YYNGEE. The CDR3 loop spans 13 amino acids. Using reference TRBV9 and TRBJ2-1 for the parts outside the CDR3, the full variable domain is DSGVTQTPKHLITATGQRVTLRCSPRSGDLSVYWYQQSLDQGLQFLIQYYNGEERAKGNILERFSAQQFPDLHSELNLSSLELGDSALYFCASSVDAAGEQFFGPGTRLTVL.